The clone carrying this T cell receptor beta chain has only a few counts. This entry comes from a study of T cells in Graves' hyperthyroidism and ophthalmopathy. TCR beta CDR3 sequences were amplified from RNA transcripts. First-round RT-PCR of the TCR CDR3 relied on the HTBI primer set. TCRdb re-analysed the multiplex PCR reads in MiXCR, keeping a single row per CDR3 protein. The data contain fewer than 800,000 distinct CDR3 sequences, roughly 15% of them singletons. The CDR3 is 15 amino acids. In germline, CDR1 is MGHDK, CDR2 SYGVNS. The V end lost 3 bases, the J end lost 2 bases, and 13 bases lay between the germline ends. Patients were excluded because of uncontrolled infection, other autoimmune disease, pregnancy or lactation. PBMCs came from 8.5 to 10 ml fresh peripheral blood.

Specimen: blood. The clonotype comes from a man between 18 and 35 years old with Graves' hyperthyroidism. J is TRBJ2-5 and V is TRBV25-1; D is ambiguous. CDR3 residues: CASSDQGQIQETQYF. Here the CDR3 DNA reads TGTGCCAGCAGTGATCAAGGGCAGATACAAGAGACCCAGTACTTC.